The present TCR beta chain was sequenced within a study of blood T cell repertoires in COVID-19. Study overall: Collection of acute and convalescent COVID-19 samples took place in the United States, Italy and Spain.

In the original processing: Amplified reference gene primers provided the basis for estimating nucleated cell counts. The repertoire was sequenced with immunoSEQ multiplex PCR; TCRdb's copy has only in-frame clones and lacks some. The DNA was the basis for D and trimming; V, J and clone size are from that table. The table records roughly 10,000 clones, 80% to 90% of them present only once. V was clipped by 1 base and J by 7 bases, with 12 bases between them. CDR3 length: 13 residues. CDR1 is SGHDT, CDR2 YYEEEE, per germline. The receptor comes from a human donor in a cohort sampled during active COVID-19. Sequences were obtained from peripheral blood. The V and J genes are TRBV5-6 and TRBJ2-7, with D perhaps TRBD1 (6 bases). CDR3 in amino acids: CASSLSQGIEQYF. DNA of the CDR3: TGTGCCAGCAGCTTGAGCCAGGGGATTGAGCAGTACTTC.